This T cell receptor (beta chain) was sequenced in a study of T-cell memory formation after mild COVID-19. About the research overall: For the most part, TCR clusters were specific to one donor.

Notes on the study in general: For second-wave clones that peaked at day 37, SARS-CoV-2 specificity went unverified. Day 15 to 85 contracting clones showed balanced CD4/CD8; day 15 to 37 expanders favored CD4+.

In this sample, this clonotype turned up a few times. Its antigen is unknown. It was 5'RACE with constant-segment primers that produced the TCR alpha and TCR beta cDNA libraries, which carried sample barcodes and UMIs. From the 5' RACE reads, TCRdb called clonotypes with MiXCR, one entry per CDR3 protein. The sample contains more than 300,000 distinct CDR3 sequences, around 20% of which appear only once. Per germline, CDR1 SGHTA and CDR2 FQGNSA. Trimming took 5 bases from V and 3 from J; bases not matched to a gene: 4. This CDR3 is built from 14 residues. The sequenced material came from PBMCs or a T cell subset sorted from them (not recorded which). V is TRBV7-2 and J is TRBJ2-7, with 10 nucleotides matching TRBD1. This receptor was identified in a man aged 18 to 30 who had mild COVID-19 (a few samples of this study predate the infection). Cell type and time point are not known. This CDR3 is CASSHGQGGYEQYF. Here the CDR3 DNA reads TGTGCCAGCAGCCATGGACAGGGGGGCTACGAGCAGTACTTC.